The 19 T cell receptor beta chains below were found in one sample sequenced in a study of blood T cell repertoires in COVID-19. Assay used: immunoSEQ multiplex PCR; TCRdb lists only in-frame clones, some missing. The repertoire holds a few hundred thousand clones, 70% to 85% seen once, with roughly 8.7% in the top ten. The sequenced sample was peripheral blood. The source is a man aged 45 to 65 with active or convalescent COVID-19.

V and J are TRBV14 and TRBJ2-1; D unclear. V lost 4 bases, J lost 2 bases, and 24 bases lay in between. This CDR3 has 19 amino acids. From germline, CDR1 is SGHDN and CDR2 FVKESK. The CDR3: CASSRNYGDSIPTYNEQFF. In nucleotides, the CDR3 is TGTGCCAGCAGCCGGAACTATGGAGATTCCATACCCACCTACAATGAGCAGTTCTTC.

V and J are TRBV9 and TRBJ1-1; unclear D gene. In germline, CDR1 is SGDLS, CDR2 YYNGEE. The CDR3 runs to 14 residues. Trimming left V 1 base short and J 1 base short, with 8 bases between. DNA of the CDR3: TGTGCCAGCAGCGTATCATCCCAGAACACTGAAGCTTTCTTT. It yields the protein CASSVSSQNTEAFF.

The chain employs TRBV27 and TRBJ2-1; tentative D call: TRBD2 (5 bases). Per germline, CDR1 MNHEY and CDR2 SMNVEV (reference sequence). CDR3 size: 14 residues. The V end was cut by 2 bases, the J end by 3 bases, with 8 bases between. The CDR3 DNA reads TGTGCCAGCAGTTTAGGCCGGGACTACAATGAGCAGTTCTTC. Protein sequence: CASSLGRDYNEQFF.

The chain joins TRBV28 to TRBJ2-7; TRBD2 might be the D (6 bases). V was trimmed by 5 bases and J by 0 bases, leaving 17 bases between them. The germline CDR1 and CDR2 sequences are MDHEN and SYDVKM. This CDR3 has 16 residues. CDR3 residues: CASSPRRGGRSYEQYF. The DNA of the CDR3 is TGTGCCAGCAGTCCCCGGAGGGGCGGCCGCTCCTACGAGCAGTACTTC.

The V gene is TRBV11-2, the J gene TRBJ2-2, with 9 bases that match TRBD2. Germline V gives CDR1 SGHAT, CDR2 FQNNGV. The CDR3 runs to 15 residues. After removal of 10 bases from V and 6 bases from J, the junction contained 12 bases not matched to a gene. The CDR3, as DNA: TGTGCCACCATCAGTCCTAGCGGGACTTCCGGGGAGCTGTTTTTT. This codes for CATISPSGTSGELFF.

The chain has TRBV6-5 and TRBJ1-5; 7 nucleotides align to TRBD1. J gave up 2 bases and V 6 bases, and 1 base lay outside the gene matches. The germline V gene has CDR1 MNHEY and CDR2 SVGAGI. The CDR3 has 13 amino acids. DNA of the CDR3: TGTGCCAGCAGCGGGACAGGCAATCAGCCCCAGCATTTT. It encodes CASSGTGNQPQHF.

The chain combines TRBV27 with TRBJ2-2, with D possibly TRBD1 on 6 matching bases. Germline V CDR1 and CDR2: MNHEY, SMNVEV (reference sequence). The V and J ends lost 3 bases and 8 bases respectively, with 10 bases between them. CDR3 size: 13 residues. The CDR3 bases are TGTGCCAGCAGTTTGTTGGGGGCGGGGGAGCTGTTTTTT. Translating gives CASSLLGAGELFF.

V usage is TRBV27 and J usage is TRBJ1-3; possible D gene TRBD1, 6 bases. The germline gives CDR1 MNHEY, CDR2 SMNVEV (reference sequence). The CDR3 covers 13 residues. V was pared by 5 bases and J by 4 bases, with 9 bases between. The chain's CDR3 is CASSKGVGNTIYF. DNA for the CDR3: TGTGCCAGCAGTAAGGGGGTCGGAAACACCATATATTTT.

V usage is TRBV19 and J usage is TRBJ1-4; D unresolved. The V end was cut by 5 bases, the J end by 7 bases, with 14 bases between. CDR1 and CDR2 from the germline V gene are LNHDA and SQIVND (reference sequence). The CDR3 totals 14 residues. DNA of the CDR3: TGTGCCAGTAGTCCCCGACCGGGGTTTGAAAAACTGTTTTTT. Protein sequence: CASSPRPGFEKLFF.

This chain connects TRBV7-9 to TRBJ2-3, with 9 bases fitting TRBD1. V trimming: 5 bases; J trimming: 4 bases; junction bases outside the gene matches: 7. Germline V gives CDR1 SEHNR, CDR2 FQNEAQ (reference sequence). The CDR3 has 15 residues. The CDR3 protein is CASSPWTGDSDTQYF. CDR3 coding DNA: TGTGCCAGCAGCCCCTGGACAGGGGACTCAGATACGCAGTATTTT.

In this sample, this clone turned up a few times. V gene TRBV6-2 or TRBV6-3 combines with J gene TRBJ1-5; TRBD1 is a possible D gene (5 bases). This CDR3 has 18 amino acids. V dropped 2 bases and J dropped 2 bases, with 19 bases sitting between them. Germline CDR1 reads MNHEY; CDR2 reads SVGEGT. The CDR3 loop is CASSYGLKGSGGNQPQHF. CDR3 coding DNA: TGTGCCAGCAGTTACGGTTTAAAGGGATCGGGGGGCAATCAGCCCCAGCATTTT.

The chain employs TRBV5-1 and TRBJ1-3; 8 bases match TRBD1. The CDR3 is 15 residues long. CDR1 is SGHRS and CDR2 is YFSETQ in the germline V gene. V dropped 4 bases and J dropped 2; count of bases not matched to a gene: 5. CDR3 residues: CASSPRTGTGNTIYF. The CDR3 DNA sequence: TGCGCCAGCAGCCCTAGGACAGGGACTGGAAACACCATATATTTT.

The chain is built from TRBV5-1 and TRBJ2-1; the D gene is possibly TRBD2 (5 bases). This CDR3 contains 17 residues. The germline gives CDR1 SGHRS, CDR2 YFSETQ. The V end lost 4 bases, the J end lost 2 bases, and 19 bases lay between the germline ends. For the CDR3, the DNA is TGCGCCAGCAGCCCCCTCGGAGGCTTAGGAACCTACAATGAGCAGTTCTTC. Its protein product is CASSPLGGLGTYNEQFF. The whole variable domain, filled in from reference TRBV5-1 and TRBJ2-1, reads KAGVTQTPRYLIKTRGQQVTLSCSPISGHRSVSWYQQTPGQGLQFLFEYFSETQRNKGNFPGRFSGRQFSNSRSEMNVSTLELGDSALYLCASSPLGGLGTYNEQFFGPGTRLTVL.

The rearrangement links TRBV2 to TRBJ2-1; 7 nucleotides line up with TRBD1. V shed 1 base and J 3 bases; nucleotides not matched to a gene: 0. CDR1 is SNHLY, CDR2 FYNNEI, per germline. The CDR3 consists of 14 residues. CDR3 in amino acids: CASSEGDSYNEQFF. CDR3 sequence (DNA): TGTGCCAGCAGTGAAGGGGACAGCTACAATGAGCAGTTCTTC.

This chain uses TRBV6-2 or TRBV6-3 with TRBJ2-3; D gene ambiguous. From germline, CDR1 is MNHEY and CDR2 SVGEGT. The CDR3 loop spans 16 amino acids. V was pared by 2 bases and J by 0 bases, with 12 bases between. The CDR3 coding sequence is TGTGCCAGCAGTTACCGACAAACCCCCAGCACAGATACGCAGTATTTT. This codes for CASSYRQTPSTDTQYF.

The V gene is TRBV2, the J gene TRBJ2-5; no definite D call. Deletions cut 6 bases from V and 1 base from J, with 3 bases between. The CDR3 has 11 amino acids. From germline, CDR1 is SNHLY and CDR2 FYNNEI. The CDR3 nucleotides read TGTGCCAGCAGCCTCCAAGAGACCCAGTACTTC. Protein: CASSLQETQYF.

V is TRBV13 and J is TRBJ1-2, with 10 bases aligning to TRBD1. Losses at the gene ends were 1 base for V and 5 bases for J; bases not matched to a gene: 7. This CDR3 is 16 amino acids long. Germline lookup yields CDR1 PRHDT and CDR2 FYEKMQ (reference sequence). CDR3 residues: CASSLVLGTGDYGYTF. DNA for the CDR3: TGTGCCAGCAGCTTAGTCCTGGGGACAGGGGATTATGGCTACACCTTC. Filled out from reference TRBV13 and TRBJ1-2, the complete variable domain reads AAGVIQSPRHLIKEKRETATLKCYPIPRHDTVYWYQQGPGQDPQFLISFYEKMQSDKGSIPDRFSAQQFSDYHSELNMSSLELGDSALYFCASSLVLGTGDYGYTFGSGTRLTVV.

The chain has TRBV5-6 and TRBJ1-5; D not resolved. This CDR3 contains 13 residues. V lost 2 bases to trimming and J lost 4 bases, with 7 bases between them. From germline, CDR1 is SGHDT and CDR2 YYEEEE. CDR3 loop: CASSFGDNQPQHF. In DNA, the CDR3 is TGTGCCAGCAGCTTCGGAGATAATCAGCCCCAGCATTTT.

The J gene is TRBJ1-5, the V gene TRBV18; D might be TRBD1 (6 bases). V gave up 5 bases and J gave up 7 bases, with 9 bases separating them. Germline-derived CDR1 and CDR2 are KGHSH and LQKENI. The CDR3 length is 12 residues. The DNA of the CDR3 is TGTGCCAGCTCATCCAGGGGACAGCCCCAGCATTTT. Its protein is CASSSRGQPQHF.